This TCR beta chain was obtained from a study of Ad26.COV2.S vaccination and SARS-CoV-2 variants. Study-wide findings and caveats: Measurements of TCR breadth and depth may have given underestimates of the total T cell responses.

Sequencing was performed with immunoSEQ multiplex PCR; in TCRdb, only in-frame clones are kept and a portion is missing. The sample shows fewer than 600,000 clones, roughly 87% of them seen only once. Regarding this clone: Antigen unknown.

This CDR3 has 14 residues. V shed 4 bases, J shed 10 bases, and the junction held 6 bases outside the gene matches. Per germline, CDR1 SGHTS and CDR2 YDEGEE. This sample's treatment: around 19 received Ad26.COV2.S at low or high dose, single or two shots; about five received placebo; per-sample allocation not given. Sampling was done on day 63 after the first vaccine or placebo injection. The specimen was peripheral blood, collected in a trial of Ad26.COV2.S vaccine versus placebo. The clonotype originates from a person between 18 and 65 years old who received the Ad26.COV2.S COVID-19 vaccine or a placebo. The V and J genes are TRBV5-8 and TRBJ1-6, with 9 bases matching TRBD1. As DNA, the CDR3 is TGTGCCAGCAGCATGGGACAGGGAATCTCACCCCTCCACTTT. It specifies CASSMGQGISPLHF.